The sequence of this T cell receptor (beta chain) was determined in a study of T cells in Graves' hyperthyroidism and ophthalmopathy. Study at large: Peripheral blood sampling occurred at initial diagnosis, before any treatment.

Researchers amplified the TCR beta CDR3 regions from RNA transcripts. The study used the HTBI primer set for a first-round RT-PCR of the TCR CDR3. TCRdb re-derived calls from the multiplex PCR reads in MiXCR, one entry per CDR3 protein. This sample has 460,000 or so distinct CDR3 sequences; approximately 15% occur once, and the top ten carry around 17%. Comment on this clonotype: Its antigen is unknown.

Study-wide results and limits: Blood also carried most thyroid clonotypes expanded above 0.001.

Patients counted as stable if ophthalmopathy did not develop within 18 months. Patients aged 18 to 65 had newly diagnosed hyperthyroidism of under 2 months' duration. Sequenced material: blood. The receptor comes from a woman aged 18-29 years with Graves' hyperthyroidism.

CDR3 sequence: CASGGGRYTEAFF. In DNA form, the CDR3 reads TGTGCTAGTGGCGGTGGACGGTACACTGAAGCTTTCTTT. V and J are TRBV12-5 and TRBJ1-1; no clear D. CDR1 LGHNT and CDR2 FRNRAP come from the germline V gene. V lost 6 bases and J 3 bases, leaving 11 bases between the germline ends. The CDR3 contains 13 residues.